Below, 10 T cell receptor beta chains from the same sample are listed, as sequenced in a study of T cell responses to AZD1222 COVID-19 vaccine. Clones were read by immunoSEQ multiplex PCR, and TCRdb kept only the in-frame ones, dropping some. The table lists 150,000 or so clones, roughly 80% of them singletons. Source: peripheral blood, taken on day 0 of MenACWY control vaccination. The receptors shown here come from an adult in good health.

The chain is built from TRBV6-4 and TRBJ2-1, with a tentative D call TRBD1 (6 bases). The CDR3 length is 14 residues. Germline V gene sequence: CDR1 MRHNA, CDR2 SNTAGT. The V end was cut by 3 bases, the J end by 0 bases, with 6 bases between. The CDR3 DNA sequence: TGTGCCAGCAGTGAGGACAGCTCCTACAATGAGCAGTTCTTC. Its protein is CASSEDSSYNEQFF.

The rearrangement joins TRBV19 to TRBJ1-1; D remains unclear. CDR1 and CDR2 (germline): LNHDA, SQIVND (reference sequence). The CDR3 has 13 amino acids. V lost 7 bases to trimming and J lost 4 bases, with 13 bases between them. For the CDR3, the DNA is TGTGCCAGTACAAACTTCGGAGGCACTGAAGCTTTCTTT. It is translated as CASTNFGGTEAFF.

The chain couples TRBV2 to TRBJ2-1, with D perhaps TRBD1 or TRBD2 (5 bases each). V lost 7 bases and J lost 4, with 20 bases in between. The CDR3 consists of 16 residues. The germline CDR1 and CDR2 sequences are SNHLY and FYNNEI. CDR3 residues: CASTLEGQKGYNEQFF. CDR3 nucleotides: TGTGCCAGCACCTTAGAGGGCCAGAAGGGGTACAATGAGCAGTTCTTC.

This clone has at least ten counts. The chain uses TRBV5-1 and TRBJ1-5; no reliable D call. CDR3 size: 14 residues. Trimming stripped 1 base from V and 2 bases from J, with 7 bases between. Germline CDR1 SGHRS, CDR2 YFSETQ. CDR3 DNA: TGCGCCAGCAGCTTGCTGGGAGGCAATCAGCCCCAGCATTTT. This encodes CASSLLGGNQPQHF. The full variable domain, with the rest looked up from reference TRBV5-1 and TRBJ1-5, is KAGVTQTPRYLIKTRGQQVTLSCSPISGHRSVSWYQQTPGQGLQFLFEYFSETQRNKGNFPGRFSGRQFSNSRSEMNVSTLELGDSALYLCASSLLGGNQPQHFGDGTRLSIL.

The chain employs TRBV7-9 and TRBJ1-2; TRBD1 agrees at 9 bases. V was clipped by 4 bases and J by 6 bases; unmatched bases: 9. The germline V gene encodes CDR1 SEHNR and CDR2 FQNEAQ (reference sequence). The CDR3 length is 15 residues. This CDR3 reads CASSSPGTGLHGYTF. DNA for the CDR3: TGTGCCAGCAGCTCCCCCGGGACAGGGCTACATGGCTACACCTTC.

J is TRBJ2-3 and V is TRBV2; D remains ambiguous. The V end was cut by 3 bases, the J end by 4 bases, with 14 bases between. This CDR3 spans 15 amino acids. Germline CDR1 reads SNHLY; CDR2 reads FYNNEI. The CDR3 loop is CASSEGSAFSDTQYF. The DNA of the CDR3 is TGTGCCAGCAGTGAGGGGTCCGCCTTTTCAGATACGCAGTATTTT.

The rearrangement uses TRBV5-1 and TRBJ1-2; 12 nucleotides line up with TRBD1. CDR1 and CDR2 from the germline V gene are SGHRS and YFSETQ. The trim removed 2 bases at V and 1 base at J, leaving 3 bases unmatched. This CDR3 has 16 amino acids. The CDR3 nucleotides read TGCGCCAGCAGCTTAGGGACAGGGGGCCTTAACTATGGCTACACCTTC. Its translation is CASSLGTGGLNYGYTF.

This rearrangement joins TRBV5-6 to TRBJ2-5, with TRBD1 matching over 7 bases. Germline CDR1 and CDR2: SGHDT and YYEEEE. The CDR3 has 15 amino acids. V dropped 2 bases and J dropped 5; count of bases not matched to a gene: 9. The CDR3 DNA is TGTGCCAGCAGCTTCGCACAGGGGCTTTGGGAGACCCAGTACTTC. Translation: CASSFAQGLWETQYF.

The chain carries TRBV18 and TRBJ2-1; D unresolved. Germline CDR1 reads KGHSH; CDR2 reads LQKENI. Between the trimmed V and J ends, which lost 1 base and 3 bases, there was a span of 10 bases. There are 15 residues in the CDR3. The DNA for the CDR3 is TGTGCCAGCTCACCACTAAGACATAACTACAATGAGCAGTTCTTC. Amino acid sequence: CASSPLRHNYNEQFF. The entire variable domain, with the rest obtained from reference TRBV18 and TRBJ2-1, is as follows: NAGVMQNPRHLVRRRGQEARLRCSPMKGHSHVYWYRQLPEEGLKFMVYLQKENIIDESGMPKERFSAEFPKEGPSILRIQQVVRGDSAAYFCASSPLRHNYNEQFFGPGTRLTVL.

This clone was observed a few times. This rearrangement joins TRBV6-4 to TRBJ2-2; D remains ambiguous. This CDR3 comprises 15 residues. The V gene lost 0 bases and the J gene lost 4 bases, with 9 bases spanning the gap. Per the germline V gene, CDR1 is MRHNA and CDR2 is SNTAGT. In DNA, the CDR3 is TGTGCCAGCAGTGACTCGATTGCGCGCACCGGGGAGCTGTTTTTT. This codes for CASSDSIARTGELFF.